The clone carrying this T cell receptor beta chain was detected only a few times. This sample is part of a study of regulatory T cells in long-lasting Graves disease. Time point given: newly diagnosed GD, antithyroid drugs for less than 3 months. Generation of the TCR library employed RNA extracted from PBMCs. Both iRepertoire HTBI primers and Arm-PCR of CDR3 regions were used to build the TCR beta libraries. MiXCR was run by TCRdb on the multiplex PCR reads, yielding one entry per CDR3 protein. The table shows 580,000 or so distinct CDR3 sequences, with roughly 15% occurring only once. V was shortened by 0 bases and J by 7 bases, with 7 bases between the two germline ends. The CDR3 loop spans 13 amino acids. In germline, CDR1 is SGDLS, CDR2 YYNGEE. This sample also appeared in a second study, on T cells in Graves' hyperthyroidism and ophthalmopathy. Turning to that study: TCR CDR3 regions were first amplified by RT-PCR with HTBI primers. From stable hyperthyroidism, ophthalmopathy was set apart by a 13 V-J model.

V is TRBV9 and J is TRBJ2-2; D is unresolved. The receptor was derived from a man between 18 and 29 years old with Graves disease. Sample: peripheral blood mononuclear cells (PBMCs), taken at new diagnosis, from a patient treated with antithyroid drugs. The CDR3 sequence is CASSVGGIGELFF. In DNA form, the CDR3 reads TGTGCCAGCAGCGTAGGAGGTATCGGGGAGCTGTTTTTT.